This TCR beta chain was retrieved from a study of blood T cell repertoires in COVID-19 (dated by TCRdb to 2020 to 2022). For the wider study: Collaborator samples came from the United States, Italy and Spain and covered acute and convalescent phases of COVID-19. The material from the prospective study consisted of cDNA or gDNA derived from T cells, B-cell-depleted T cells, or PBMCs. Deeply sampled blood TCRbeta repertoires from subjects exposed to, actively infected with, or recovered from COVID-19 were included in the dataset. A freely available public database, intended as a resource for researchers studying the immune response to SARS-CoV-2, is where the repertoires were released. The samples were drawn from two sources: the first 160 participants of the ongoing ImmuneRACE study, and 1,000 to 1,500 subjects contributed by 6 global collaborators. Sample metadata almost always included a de-identified subject ID, COVID-19 status, age in years and sex. Where available, HLA class I and class II types were obtained from metadata supplied by the sample provider rather than from assay-based typing. What the study reported, not specific to this receptor: Clinical and demographic metadata were provided uncurated, with the amount varying by source and participant.

V was cut back by 5 bases and J by 10 bases, leaving a gap of 12 bases between them. Spanning cysteine to phenylalanine, the CDR3 consists of 12 amino acids. Kept here is only the CDR3 DNA, which spans 36 bases and is read in frame from base 1. CDR1 is given as SGHAT and CDR2 as FQNNGV, both from the germline V gene. One collaborating source in Seattle enrolled patients during active infection and followed them longitudinally through the course of disease. Each collaborating institution followed its own protocols to collect whole blood in K2EDTA tubes. Collaborator samples were shipped for TCRbeta analysis as frozen whole blood, isolated PBMCs, or DNA extracted from either sample type. As concerns this clone: The clone's antigen remains unknown. Base-call qualities are not available, and no considerably larger clone is one nucleotide away.

The immunoSEQ Assay, a bias-controlled multiplex PCR, was used to amplify TCRbeta CDR3 regions from genomic DNA. The paper's processing steps were these. The number of nucleated cells in each sample was estimated from the amplification of reference gene primers within the assay. To quantify the absolute abundance of each unique TCRbeta CDR3 rearrangement, sequence reads were collapsed and filtered. For each sample, productive Simpson clonality was calculated as the square root of Simpson's diversity index across productive rearrangements. What TCRdb holds here is the immuneACCESS table cut down to in-frame rearrangements. Part of the clones is not present; checked against another copy, under half of the missing clones reflect an unresolved V gene, and the others are unexplained. That table supplies the V and J calls and clone size; D and trimming were determined from the DNA. The sample table records 75,000 to 90,000 clones; just under 80% of these occur just once. The ten largest clones add up to roughly 38% of the sample.

Input material: peripheral blood. This receptor was obtained from a man aged 55 to 70 with COVID-19, enrolled during active disease. Recombination connected TRBV11-2 to TRBJ2-1; the D gene is unclear. The encoded CDR3 is CASSITAKEQFF. The DNA sequence is given as TGTGCCAGCAGCATCACAGCTAAGGAGCAGTTCTTC.